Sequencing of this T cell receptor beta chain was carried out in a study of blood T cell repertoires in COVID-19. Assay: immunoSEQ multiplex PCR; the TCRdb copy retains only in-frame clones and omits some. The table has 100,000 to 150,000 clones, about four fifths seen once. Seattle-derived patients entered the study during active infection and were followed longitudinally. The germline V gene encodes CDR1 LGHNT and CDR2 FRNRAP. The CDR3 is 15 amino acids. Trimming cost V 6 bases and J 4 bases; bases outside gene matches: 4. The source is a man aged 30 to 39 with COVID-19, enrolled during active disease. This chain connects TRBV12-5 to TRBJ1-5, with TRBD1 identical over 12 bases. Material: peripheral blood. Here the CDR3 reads CASGMGQGANQPQHF. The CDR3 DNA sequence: TGTGCTAGTGGAATGGGACAGGGGGCGAATCAGCCCCAGCATTTT.